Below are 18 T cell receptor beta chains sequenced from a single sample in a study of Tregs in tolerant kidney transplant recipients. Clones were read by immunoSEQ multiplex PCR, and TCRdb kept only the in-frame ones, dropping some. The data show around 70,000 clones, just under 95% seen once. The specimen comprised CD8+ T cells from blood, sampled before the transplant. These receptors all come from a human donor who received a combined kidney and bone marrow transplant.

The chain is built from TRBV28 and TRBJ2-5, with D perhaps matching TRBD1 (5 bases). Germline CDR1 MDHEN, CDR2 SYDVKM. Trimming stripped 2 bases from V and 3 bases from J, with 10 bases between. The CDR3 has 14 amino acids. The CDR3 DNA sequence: TGTGCCAGCAGTTTAATAGGGGCTGAAGAGACCCAGTACTTC. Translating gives CASSLIGAEETQYF.

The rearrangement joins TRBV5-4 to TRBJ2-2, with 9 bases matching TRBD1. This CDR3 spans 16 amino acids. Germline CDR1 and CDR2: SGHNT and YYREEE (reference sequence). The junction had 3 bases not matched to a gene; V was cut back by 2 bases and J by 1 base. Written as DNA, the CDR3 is TGTGCCAGCAGCTTAGGGACAGGGAGGAACACCGGGGAGCTGTTTTTT. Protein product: CASSLGTGRNTGELFF.

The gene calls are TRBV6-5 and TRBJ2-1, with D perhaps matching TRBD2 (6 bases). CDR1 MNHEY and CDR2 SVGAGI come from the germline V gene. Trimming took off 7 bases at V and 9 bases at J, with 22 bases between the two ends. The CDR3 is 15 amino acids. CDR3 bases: TGTGCCAGCACCCTCCCTAACGGCGAGGAGGGTGAGCAGTTCTTC. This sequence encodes CASTLPNGEEGEQFF.

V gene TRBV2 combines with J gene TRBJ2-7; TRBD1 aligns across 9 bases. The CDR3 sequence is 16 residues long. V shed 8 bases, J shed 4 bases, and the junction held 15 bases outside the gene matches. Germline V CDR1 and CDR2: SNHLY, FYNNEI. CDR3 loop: CASLVWDREVRYEQYF. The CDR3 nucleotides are TGTGCCAGCCTAGTCTGGGACAGGGAGGTCAGGTACGAGCAGTACTTC.

The CDR3 loop reads CASSLDRGQYEQYF. CDR3 bases: TGCGCCAGCAGCCTCGACAGGGGGCAGTACGAGCAGTACTTC. The chain employs TRBV4-3 and TRBJ2-7; the match to TRBD1 covers 10 bases. The germline V gene has CDR1 LGHNA and CDR2 YSLEER. The CDR3 contains 14 residues. J gave up 4 bases and V 4 bases, and 4 bases lay outside the gene matches.

In DNA, the CDR3 is TGTGCCAGCTCCCCGGACAGCCCAGATACGCAGTATTTT. It codes for CASSPDSPDTQYF. J is TRBJ2-3 and V is TRBV9; D might be TRBD1 (6 bases). In germline, CDR1 is SGDLS, CDR2 YYNGEE. Between the trimmed V and J ends, which lost 7 bases and 4 bases, there was a span of 13 bases. CDR3 length equals 13 residues.

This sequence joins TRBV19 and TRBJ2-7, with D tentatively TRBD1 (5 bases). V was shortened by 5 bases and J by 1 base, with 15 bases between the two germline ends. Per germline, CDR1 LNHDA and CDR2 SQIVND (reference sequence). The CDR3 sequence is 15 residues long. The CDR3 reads CASSGASGHSYEQYF. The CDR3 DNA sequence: TGTGCCAGTAGTGGGGCCAGTGGACATTCCTACGAGCAGTACTTC.

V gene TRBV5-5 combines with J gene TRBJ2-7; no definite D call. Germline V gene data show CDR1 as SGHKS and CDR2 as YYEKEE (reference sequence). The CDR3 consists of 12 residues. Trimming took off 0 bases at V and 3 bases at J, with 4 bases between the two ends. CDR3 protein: CASSLGRYEQYF. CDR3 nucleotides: TGTGCCAGCAGCTTGGGTCGCTACGAGCAGTACTTC.

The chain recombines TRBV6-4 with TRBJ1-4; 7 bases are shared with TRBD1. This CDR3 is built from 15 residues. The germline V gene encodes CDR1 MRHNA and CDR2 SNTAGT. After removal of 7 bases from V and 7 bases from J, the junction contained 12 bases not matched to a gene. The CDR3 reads CASKATGSFGEKLFF. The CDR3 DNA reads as TGTGCCAGCAAGGCGACAGGGTCGTTTGGTGAAAAACTGTTTTTT.

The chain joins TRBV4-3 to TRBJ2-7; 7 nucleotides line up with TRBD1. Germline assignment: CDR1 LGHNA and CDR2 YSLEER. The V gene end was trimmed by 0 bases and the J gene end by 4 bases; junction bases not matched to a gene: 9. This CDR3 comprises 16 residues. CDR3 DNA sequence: TGCGCCAGCAGCCAAGATGGGGACAGTTCGCGGTACGAGCAGTACTTC. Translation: CASSQDGDSSRYEQYF.

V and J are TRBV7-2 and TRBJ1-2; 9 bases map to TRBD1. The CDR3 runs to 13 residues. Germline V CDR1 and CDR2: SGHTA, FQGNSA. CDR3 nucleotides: TGTGCTACAGGGGGCGATCATTACTATGGCTACACCTTC. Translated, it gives CATGGDHYYGYTF. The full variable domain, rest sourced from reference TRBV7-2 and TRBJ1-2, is GAGVSQSPSNKVTEKGKDVELRCDPISGHTALYWYRQSLGQGLEFLIYFQGNSAPDKSGLPSDRFSAERTGGSVSTLTIQRTQQEDSAVYLCATGGDHYYGYTFGSGTRLTVV.

CDR3 residues: CASSQDWQYEQYF. CDR3 DNA: TGTGCCAGCAGCCAAGATTGGCAATACGAGCAGTACTTC. This chain joins TRBV14 and TRBJ2-7; no clear D gene. V was shortened by 0 bases and J by 4 bases, with 7 bases between the two germline ends. This CDR3 region has 13 residues. Germline V CDR1 and CDR2: SGHDN, FVKESK.

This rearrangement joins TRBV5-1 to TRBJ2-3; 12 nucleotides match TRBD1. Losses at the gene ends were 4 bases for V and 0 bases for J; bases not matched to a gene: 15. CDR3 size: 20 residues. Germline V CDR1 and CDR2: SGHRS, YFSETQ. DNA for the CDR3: TGCGCCAGCAGCACCGGGACAGGGGGCCGGCCGGGAACTAGCACAGATACGCAGTATTTT. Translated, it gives CASSTGTGGRPGTSTDTQYF. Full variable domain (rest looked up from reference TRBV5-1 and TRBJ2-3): KAGVTQTPRYLIKTRGQQVTLSCSPISGHRSVSWYQQTPGQGLQFLFEYFSETQRNKGNFPGRFSGRQFSNSRSEMNVSTLELGDSALYLCASSTGTGGRPGTSTDTQYFGPGTRLTVL.

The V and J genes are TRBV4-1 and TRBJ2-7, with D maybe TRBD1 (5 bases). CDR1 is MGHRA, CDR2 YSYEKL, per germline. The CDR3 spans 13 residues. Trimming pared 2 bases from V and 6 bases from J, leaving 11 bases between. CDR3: CASSQPGRGEQYF. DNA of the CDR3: TGCGCCAGCAGCCAACCTGGTAGGGGCGAGCAGTACTTC.

Here the CDR3 DNA reads TGCGCCAGCAGCTTGGAATTGGCGGGATCCTACAATGAGCAGTTCTTC. It yields the protein CASSLELAGSYNEQFF. V and J are TRBV5-1 and TRBJ2-1, with D tentatively TRBD2 (6 bases). Germline lookup yields CDR1 SGHRS and CDR2 YFSETQ. Trimming cost V 0 bases and J 1 base, with 11 bases left between them. This CDR3 is 16 amino acids long.

The CDR3, as DNA: TGTGTCAGAAGCCAGAGGACAGCTAGCCAAGAGACCCAGTACTTC. This codes for CVRSQRTASQETQYF. This chain links TRBV7-5 with TRBJ2-5; TRBD1 is the table's D call, not checked against the DNA. TRBV7-5 is designated a pseudogene. This CDR3 contains 15 residues.

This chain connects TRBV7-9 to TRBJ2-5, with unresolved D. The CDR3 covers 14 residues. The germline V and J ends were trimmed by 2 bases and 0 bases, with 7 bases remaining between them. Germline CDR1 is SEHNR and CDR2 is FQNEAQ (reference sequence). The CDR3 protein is CASSLPAYQETQYF. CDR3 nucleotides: TGTGCCAGCAGCTTACCTGCGTACCAAGAGACCCAGTACTTC.

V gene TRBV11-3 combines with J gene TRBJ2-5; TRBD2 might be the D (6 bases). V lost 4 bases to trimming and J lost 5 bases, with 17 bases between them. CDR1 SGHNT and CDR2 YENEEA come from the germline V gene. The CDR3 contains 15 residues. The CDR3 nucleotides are TGTGCCAGCAGCTCTACTGGACTATCGAGGGAGACCCAGTACTTC. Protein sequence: CASSSTGLSRETQYF.